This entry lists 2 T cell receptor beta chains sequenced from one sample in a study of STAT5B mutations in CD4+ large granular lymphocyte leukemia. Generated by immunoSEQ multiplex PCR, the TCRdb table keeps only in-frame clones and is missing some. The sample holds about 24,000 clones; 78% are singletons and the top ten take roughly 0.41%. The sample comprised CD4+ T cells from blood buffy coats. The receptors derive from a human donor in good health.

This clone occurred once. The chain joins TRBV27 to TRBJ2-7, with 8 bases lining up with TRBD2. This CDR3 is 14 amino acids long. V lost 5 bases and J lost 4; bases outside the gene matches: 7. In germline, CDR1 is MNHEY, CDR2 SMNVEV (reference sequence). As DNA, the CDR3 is TGTGCCAGCAGTCCCAGACTAGCGCTGTACGAGCAGTACTTC. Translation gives CASSPRLALYEQYF.

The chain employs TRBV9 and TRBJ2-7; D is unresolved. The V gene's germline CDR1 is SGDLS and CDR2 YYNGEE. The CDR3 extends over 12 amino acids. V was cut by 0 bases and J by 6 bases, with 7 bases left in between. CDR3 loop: CASSVVGGEQYF. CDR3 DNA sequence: TGTGCCAGCAGCGTAGTCGGTGGCGAGCAGTACTTC.